The entry below gives a single T cell receptor (beta chain) sequence along with its context. No antigen is known for it. Isolation of CD4+ naive, central memory, regulatory and stem cell-like memory cells was achieved by sorting via CD45RO/CCR7/CD25/CD127/CD95/CD27. The data are from a study of beta chain features in type 1 diabetes. Overall study context: Examined across all samples were roughly 100 million sorted cells. Study-level points and caveats: Sequencing used cDNA, and cells with high TCR expression could therefore be over-represented. Within each of all four CD4+ subsets, Type 1 diabetes patients had TCRB CDR3s that were moderately but significantly shorter.

The authors reverse transcribed all of the isolated RNA, so sequencing captured expressed TCRB transcripts. TCRdb's table, derived via immunoSEQ multiplex PCR, lists solely in-frame clones and lacks some. The sample includes fewer than 300,000 clones, roughly 20% of them seen just once. This sequence originates from a woman aged 40 to 55 with type 1 diabetes. Sequences were obtained from naive CD4+ T cells from blood.

The CDR3 nucleotides are TGCGCCAGCAGCCATAGGGACAGAGGAGCTAGCACAGATACGCAGTATTTT. Translating it yields CASSHRDRGASTDTQYF. J is TRBJ2-3 and V is TRBV4-3; 7 positions agree with TRBD1. J gave up 0 bases and V 3 bases, and 9 bases lay outside the gene matches. The CDR3 totals 17 residues. Germline CDR1 is LGHNA and CDR2 is YSLEER.